Each of the 18 T cell receptor beta chains below was sequenced from the same sample in a study of regulatory T cells in long-lasting Graves disease. Time point given: persistent/refractory GD, antithyroid drugs over 5 years with positive TRAb. The TCR library was made from RNA extracted from PBMCs. Arm-PCR of CDR3 regions and iRepertoire HTBI primers were the basis on which TCR beta libraries were built. TCRdb processed the multiplex PCR reads anew with MiXCR; each CDR3 protein has one entry. Of nearly 350,000 distinct CDR3 sequences in the sample, about 19% are singletons; the top ten hold 29%. The sequencing here drew on peripheral blood mononuclear cells (PBMCs), taken when the disease was refractory, from a patient treated with antithyroid drugs. The source of these receptors is a female donor with Graves disease.

The chain uses TRBV5-4 and TRBJ1-1; unclear D gene. CDR1 and CDR2 (germline): SGHNT, YYREEE (reference sequence). The CDR3 sequence is 13 residues long. V was shortened by 3 bases and J by 2 bases, with 8 bases between the two germline ends. CDR3 DNA: TGTGCCAGCAGCTCGGGGATAAACACTGAAGCTTTCTTT. It yields the protein CASSSGINTEAFF.

This clonotype was picked up a small number of times. The chain combines TRBV6-1 with TRBJ1-5, with D possibly TRBD1 on 6 matching bases. Trimming cost V 6 bases and J 0 bases, with 12 bases left between them. Germline lookup yields CDR1 MNHNS and CDR2 SASEGT. This CDR3 contains 15 residues. For the CDR3, the DNA is TGTGCCAGCAGACCCGGACAGTTTAGCAATCAGCCCCAGCATTTT. Its protein product is CASRPGQFSNQPQHF.

This clonotype was seen ten or more times. The gene calls are TRBV29-1 and TRBJ2-5, with 8 positions matching TRBD2. Losses at the gene ends were 4 bases for V and 5 bases for J; bases not matched to a gene: 12. The CDR3 is made up of 15 amino acids. The germline V gene has CDR1 SQVTM and CDR2 ANQGSEA. The CDR3 DNA is TGCAGCGTTGTTGGAACCCGGGAGGGTGCGGAGACCCAGTACTTC. Translated, it gives CSVVGTREGAETQYF.

The chain has TRBV14 and TRBJ1-4; 9 bases fit TRBD1. The V and J ends lost 0 bases and 3 bases, in that order; junction bases with no gene match: 5. The CDR3 covers 17 residues. Germline CDR1 is SGHDN and CDR2 is FVKESK. CDR3 bases: TGTGCCAGCAGCCAAGAAACAGGGGGCTCAGCTAATGAAAAACTGTTTTTT. It encodes CASSQETGGSANEKLFF.

This clonotype was observed many times. The CDR3 bases are TGTGCCAGCAGCGACAGGGTGGATTCACCCCTCCACTTT. This encodes CASSDRVDSPLHF. The J gene is TRBJ1-6, the V gene TRBV6-1; 7 bases agree with TRBD1. From germline, CDR1 is MNHNS and CDR2 SASEGT. This CDR3 has 13 amino acids. The V and J ends lost 6 bases and 8 bases, in that order; junction bases with no gene match: 4.

Worth noting for this clonotype: One end of the junction is discordant with germline, which a read error may explain. V usage is TRBV19 and J usage is TRBJ2-7; maybe TRBD2 (6 bases). Germline-derived CDR1 and CDR2 are LNHDA and SQIVND (reference sequence). The CDR3 spans 13 residues. The CDR3 coding sequence is TGTGCCAGTGGTATAGTCCCGGCGGGGGAGCAGTACTTC. Its translation is CASGIVPAGEQYF.

This clonotype was counted between two and nine times. This rearrangement joins TRBV4-1 to TRBJ2-7, with 11 positions matching TRBD2. This CDR3 has 15 amino acids. The J segment lost 3 bases and the V segment lost 0 bases, leaving 1 base of the junction unmatched. Germline values: CDR1 MGHRA, CDR2 YSYEKL. The CDR3 region is CASSQEGTSGYEQYF. The DNA for the CDR3 is TGCGCCAGCAGCCAAGAGGGGACTAGCGGCTACGAGCAGTACTTC.

The rearrangement links TRBV7-9 to TRBJ1-2; the D is unclear. The CDR3 extends over 14 amino acids. Germline-derived CDR1 and CDR2 are SEHNR and FQNEAQ (reference sequence). The V end was cut by 1 base, the J end by 3 bases, with 9 bases between. The chain's CDR3 is CASSLETLYYGYTF. The CDR3 DNA reads TGTGCCAGCAGCTTAGAAACCCTTTACTATGGCTACACCTTC. The full variable domain, rest sourced from reference TRBV7-9 and TRBJ1-2, is DTGVSQNPRHKITKRGQNVTFRCDPISEHNRLYWYRQTLGQGPEFLTYFQNEAQLEKSRLLSDRFSAERPKGSFSTLEIQRTEQGDSAMYLCASSLETLYYGYTFGSGTRLTVV.

A few counts support this clonotype. This sequence joins TRBV7-9 and TRBJ2-4, with 15 bases matching TRBD2. The CDR3 consists of 17 residues. Per the germline V gene, CDR1 is SEHNR and CDR2 is FQNEAQ (reference sequence). Losses at the gene ends were 5 bases for V and 4 bases for J; bases not matched to a gene: 6. The CDR3: CASSTQGLAGGKNIQYF. CDR3 nucleotide sequence: TGTGCCAGCAGCACACAAGGACTAGCGGGAGGGAAAAACATTCAGTACTTC.

In this sample, this clonotype turned up many times. This chain links TRBV5-1 with TRBJ2-7, with D perhaps matching TRBD1 (5 bases). The CDR3 sequence is 13 residues long. Germline V gives CDR1 SGHRS, CDR2 YFSETQ. V lost 4 bases and J lost 4, with 12 bases in between. In DNA form, the CDR3 reads TGCGCCAGCAGCGTAGACAGTAATTACGAGCAGTACTTC. This encodes CASSVDSNYEQYF.

This clonotype has at least ten counts. The V and J genes are TRBV6-5 and TRBJ2-2, with a tentative D call TRBD2 (6 bases). V lost 4 bases and J 5 bases, leaving 11 bases between the germline ends. Germline CDR1 MNHEY, CDR2 SVGAGI. This CDR3 is built from 14 residues. CDR3 sequence: CASSSGRSTGELFF. CDR3 nucleotide sequence: TGTGCCAGCAGTTCCGGGAGATCAACCGGGGAGCTGTTTTTT.

The CDR3 reads CSARELVRVQETQYF. The CDR3 nucleotides are TGCAGTGCTAGGGAGCTTGTACGGGTTCAAGAGACCCAGTACTTC. This chain connects TRBV20-1 to TRBJ2-5; D gene ambiguous. CDR3 size: 15 residues. Trimming left V 3 bases short and J 2 bases short, with 16 bases between. Germline CDR1 and CDR2: DFQATT and SNEGSKA (reference sequence).

This clonotype showed up many times. The chain recombines TRBV27 with TRBJ1-2; 7 bases are a match to TRBD1. V trimming: 8 bases; J trimming: 6 bases; junction bases outside the gene matches: 15. This CDR3 has 15 amino acids. Looked up from germline, CDR1 is MNHEY and CDR2 is SMNVEV (reference sequence). In nucleotides, the CDR3 is TGTGCCAGCGCCAGCTGGGAAGGGGGCTACCATGGCTACACCTTC. Its protein product is CASASWEGGYHGYTF.

The chain recombines TRBV5-1 with TRBJ2-7; D assignment may be TRBD1 or TRBD2 (5 bases each). The CDR3 has 14 amino acids. Deletions cut 0 bases from V and 2 bases from J, with 9 bases between. Germline V gives CDR1 SGHRS, CDR2 YFSETQ. DNA for the CDR3: TGCGCCAGCAGCTTGGACCGGGACCCCTACGAGCAGTACTTC. Residues: CASSLDRDPYEQYF.

The V and J genes are TRBV7-6 and TRBJ2-5, with 10 positions matching TRBD1. From germline, CDR1 is SGHVS and CDR2 FNYEAQ. V shed 5 bases and J 4 bases; nucleotides not matched to a gene: 16. CDR3 length: 18 amino acids. CDR3: CASSLQNAGQGKGETQYF. In nucleotides, the CDR3 is TGTGCCAGCAGCCTCCAGAACGCGGGACAGGGGAAAGGAGAGACCCAGTACTTC.

This clonotype was seen a single time. This sequence joins TRBV18 and TRBJ1-2, with D uncertain. Germline CDR1 KGHSH, CDR2 LQKENI. This CDR3 region has 16 residues. Trimming cost V 3 bases and J 2 bases, with 16 bases left between them. The DNA for the CDR3 is TGTGCCAGCTCACCGGAGGGAAGGCCAGCAAACTATGGCTACACCTTC. As protein: CASSPEGRPANYGYTF.

V and J are TRBV18 and TRBJ2-2, with a possible D match to TRBD2 (5 bases). This CDR3 comprises 16 residues. Trimming shortened V by 2 bases and J by 1 base, and 11 bases separated the two germline ends. Per the germline V gene, CDR1 is KGHSH and CDR2 is LQKENI. The CDR3 loop reads CASSPFLRVNTGELFF. The CDR3 DNA follows: TGTGCCAGCTCACCATTCCTGCGGGTGAACACCGGGGAGCTGTTTTTT.

This clonotype was observed a few times. The CDR3 region has the DNA TGTGCCAGTAGTCCCCGGGGACAGGTCCACAATCAGCCCCAGCATTTT. Translating it yields CASSPRGQVHNQPQHF. This sequence joins TRBV19 and TRBJ1-5, with TRBD1 identical over 8 bases. The CDR3 loop spans 16 amino acids. CDR1 is LNHDA, CDR2 SQIVND, per germline (reference sequence). Losses at the gene ends were 5 bases for V and 3 bases for J; bases not matched to a gene: 9.